Sequencing of this TCR beta chain was carried out in a study of CD8 T cells in Susac syndrome. Germline lookup yields CDR1 SQVTM and CDR2 ANQGSEA. V was cut by 0 bases and J by 0 bases, with 7 bases left in between. CDR3 length equals 14 residues. RNA totalling about 0.45 to 1 ug underwent reverse transcription with random hexamers. TCRdb ran MiXCR on the immunoSEQ multiplex PCR reads and lists one entry per CDR3 protein. The sample lists approximately 210,000 distinct CDR3 sequences, about 94% occurring once. This clonotype was sampled from a human donor with Susac syndrome. The sample comprised CD4+ T cells from PBMCs. This rearrangement joins TRBV29-1 to TRBJ2-3; unclear D gene. CDR3 in DNA: TGCAGCGTTGAAGATTCCAGTAGCACAGATACGCAGTATTTT. Residues: CSVEDSSSTDTQYF.